What follows are 25 T cell receptor beta chains derived from one specimen sequenced in a study of preoperative IRX-2 immunotherapy in early breast cancer. Profiled with immunoSEQ multiplex PCR; TCRdb holds only in-frame clones, not every one. The table shows about 98,000 clones, with about nine tenths occurring only once. Stated treatment: preoperative locoregional IRX-2 cytokine immunotherapy. The sequences come from tumor tissue, collected after IRX-2 immunotherapy. These receptors all stem from a human donor with breast cancer.

V is TRBV29-1 and J is TRBJ1-1; possibly TRBD1 for D (5 bases). This CDR3 comprises 14 residues. Germline loops: CDR1 SQVTM, CDR2 ANQGSEA. Trimming shortened V by 7 bases and J by 1 base, and 16 bases separated the two germline ends. This CDR3 is CSAFLRGENTEAFF. CDR3 coding DNA: TGCAGCGCCTTCCTGAGGGGAGAGAACACTGAAGCTTTCTTT.

The chain has TRBV5-1 and TRBJ1-1, with a possible D match to TRBD1 (5 bases). The CDR3 consists of 15 residues. Germline-derived CDR1 and CDR2 are SGHRS and YFSETQ. Trimming cost V 3 bases and J 1 base, with 13 bases left between them. Here the CDR3 DNA reads TGCGCCAGCAGCTCGTCAGGGCAGACGAACACTGAAGCTTTCTTT. Protein product: CASSSSGQTNTEAFF.

The V and J genes are TRBV28 and TRBJ1-1; unclear D gene. The length of the CDR3 is 14 residues. V lost 8 bases and J lost 11, with 24 bases in between. CDR1 and CDR2 (germline): MDHEN, SYDVKM. DNA of the CDR3: TGTGCCAGCCACACCTTAAACTCGGGGAGTCAGGCTTTCTTT. It codes for CASHTLNSGSQAFF.

The V gene is TRBV10-2, the J gene TRBJ1-2, with D perhaps TRBD1 (5 bases). The CDR3 has 13 residues. V was pared by 4 bases and J by 8 bases, with 14 bases between. Germline CDR1 and CDR2: WSHSY and SAAADI. CDR3 sequence reads: CASSAVRERGYTF. The CDR3 DNA reads as TGCGCCAGCAGTGCGGTCAGGGAGCGGGGCTACACCTTC.

The chain recombines TRBV28 with TRBJ1-2; possible D gene TRBD1, 5 bases. The CDR3 covers 13 residues. The V end was cut by 6 bases, the J end by 2 bases, with 10 bases between. Germline V gene data show CDR1 as MDHEN and CDR2 as SYDVKM. The CDR3 protein is CASRPDSNYGYTF. The CDR3 DNA is TGTGCCAGCAGGCCAGACAGCAACTATGGCTACACCTTC.

This chain uses TRBV28 with TRBJ1-2; weak D call: TRBD1 (5 bases). CDR1 and CDR2 (germline): MDHEN, SYDVKM. The CDR3 is made up of 17 amino acids. V dropped 7 bases and J dropped 0 bases, with 21 bases sitting between them. In DNA form, the CDR3 reads TGTGCCAGCACTCTTATGCAGGGATCTTACTCTAACTATGGCTACACCTTC. Residues: CASTLMQGSYSNYGYTF.

The J gene is TRBJ2-5, the V gene TRBV19, with D possibly TRBD1 on 6 matching bases. Germline CDR1 and CDR2: LNHDA and SQIVND (reference sequence). This CDR3 comprises 13 residues. V lost 9 bases to trimming and J lost 2 bases, with 13 bases between them. In nucleotides, the CDR3 is TGTGCCAGCGCGTACAGGGAACAAGAGACCCAGTACTTC. This gives the protein CASAYREQETQYF.

This sequence joins TRBV19 and TRBJ1-1; no reliable D call. V was pared by 3 bases and J by 10 bases, with 9 bases between. Per germline, CDR1 LNHDA and CDR2 SQIVND (reference sequence). The CDR3 spans 11 residues. CDR3 residues: CASSMGMRAFF. The DNA for the CDR3 is TGTGCCAGTAGTATGGGCATGAGAGCTTTCTTT. Based on the CDR3 plus reference TRBV19 and TRBJ1-1, the full variable domain is DGGITQSPKYLFRKEGQNVTLSCEQNLNHDAMYWYRQDPGQGLRLIYYSQIVNDFQKGDIAEGYSVSREKKESFPLTVTSAQKNPTAFYLCASSMGMRAFFGQGTRLTVV.

The rearrangement links TRBV15 to TRBJ2-5; 8 bases align to TRBD1. With 3 bases clipped from V and 2 bases from J, the junction kept 8 bases outside the gene matches. Germline-derived CDR1 and CDR2 are LNHNV and YYDKDF (reference sequence). There are 16 residues in the CDR3. The CDR3 here is CATSRAGTGLQETQYF. The CDR3 coding sequence is TGTGCCACCAGCAGGGCCGGGACAGGCCTTCAAGAGACCCAGTACTTC.

This clone is a singleton in its sample. The chain carries TRBV28 and TRBJ2-3, with 14 bases aligning to TRBD2. Per the germline V gene, CDR1 is MDHEN and CDR2 is SYDVKM. V trimming: 5 bases; J trimming: 0 bases; junction bases outside the gene matches: 10. This CDR3 has 19 amino acids. CDR3 DNA sequence: TGTGCCAGCAGTCAAGCAGGACTAGCGGGGGGTTATAGCACAGATACGCAGTATTTT. Protein product: CASSQAGLAGGYSTDTQYF.

This rearrangement joins TRBV23-1 to TRBJ1-4; D not resolved. TRBV23-1 is treated as an ORF (open reading frame) with a function not yet certain. The CDR3 consists of 14 residues. V was trimmed by 6 bases and J by 10 bases, leaving 18 bases between them. The CDR3: CASRETNHEIKLFF. The DNA for the CDR3 is TGCGCCAGCAGGGAGACGAACCATGAAATAAAACTGTTTTTT.

The chain carries TRBV19 and TRBJ1-1; D is possibly TRBD1 (6 bases). The CDR3 has 14 amino acids. Germline CDR1 LNHDA, CDR2 SQIVND (reference sequence). V was clipped by 6 bases and J by 1 base, with 12 bases between them. Written as DNA, the CDR3 is TGTGCCAGTAGAGAAGGGGGTGAGAACACTGAAGCTTTCTTT. This gives the protein CASREGGENTEAFF. Variable domain in full (rest from reference TRBV19 and TRBJ1-1): DGGITQSPKYLFRKEGQNVTLSCEQNLNHDAMYWYRQDPGQGLRLIYYSQIVNDFQKGDIAEGYSVSREKKESFPLTVTSAQKNPTAFYLCASREGGENTEAFFGQGTRLTVV.

This chain joins TRBV5-1 and TRBJ2-7; D is undetermined. Trimming stripped 0 bases from V and 1 base from J, with 14 bases between. The CDR3 is made up of 16 amino acids. Germline values: CDR1 SGHRS, CDR2 YFSETQ. CDR3 DNA: TGCGCCAGCAGCTTGGGTATCCAGCCCCAGTCCTACGAGCAGTACTTC. Amino acid sequence: CASSLGIQPQSYEQYF.

The chain employs TRBV6-8 and TRBJ2-7; maybe TRBD2 (5 bases). The germline gives CDR1 MNHGY, CDR2 SAAAGT. V lost 4 bases to trimming and J lost 3 bases, with 10 bases between them. The CDR3 consists of 13 residues. The CDR3 DNA follows: TGTGCCAGCAGTTCCGGACTGGACTACGAGCAGTACTTC. Its protein is CASSSGLDYEQYF.

The chain employs TRBV30 and TRBJ2-7; TRBD1 agrees at 8 bases. The CDR3 consists of 16 residues. From germline, CDR1 is GTSNPN and CDR2 SVGIG (reference sequence). Trimming took 5 bases from V and 6 from J; bases not matched to a gene: 18. The CDR3 loop reads CAWRLDREWVRGEQYF. Here the CDR3 DNA reads TGTGCCTGGCGCCTGGACAGGGAGTGGGTAAGGGGCGAGCAGTACTTC.

J is TRBJ2-7 and V is TRBV18, with 7 bases identical to TRBD1. Germline V CDR1 and CDR2: KGHSH, LQKENI. The CDR3 is made up of 15 amino acids. J was trimmed by 0 bases and V by 0 bases; bases with no gene match: 2. The CDR3 sequence is CASSPPGTVSYEQYF. In DNA form, the CDR3 reads TGTGCCAGCTCACCACCCGGGACAGTCTCCTACGAGCAGTACTTC.

The J gene is TRBJ2-3, the V gene TRBV5-1; no firm D call. This CDR3 has 16 residues. Trimming took 0 bases from V and 1 from J, leaving 12 bases between them. Germline V CDR1 and CDR2: SGHRS, YFSETQ. The CDR3 sequence: CASSLVRQVGTDTQYF. The CDR3 DNA follows: TGCGCCAGCAGCTTGGTGCGGCAGGTAGGCACAGATACGCAGTATTTT.

This clone was seen a handful of times. The rearrangement links TRBV11-3 to TRBJ1-5; D is unclear. Looked up from germline, CDR1 is SGHNT and CDR2 is YENEEA. CDR3 length: 14 amino acids. Trimming removed 5 bases at V and 3 bases at J, with 11 bases between. CDR3 in amino acids: CASSPDGYNQPQHF. The CDR3 nucleotides are TGTGCCAGCAGCCCGGACGGTTACAATCAGCCCCAGCATTTT.

The chain links TRBV19 to TRBJ2-2; weak D call: TRBD1 (6 bases). Trimming took 4 bases from V and 9 from J, leaving 21 bases between them. The CDR3 runs 16 residues. Germline CDR1 is LNHDA and CDR2 is SQIVND (reference sequence). This chain's CDR3 is CASSTGQMGIGRELFF. Here the CDR3 DNA reads TGTGCCAGTAGTACCGGACAGATGGGAATCGGCAGGGAGCTGTTTTTT.

This sequence joins TRBV18 and TRBJ2-2; D unclear. V lost 2 bases and J 1 base, leaving 2 bases between the germline ends. Per the germline V gene, CDR1 is KGHSH and CDR2 is LQKENI. The CDR3 is made up of 13 amino acids. CDR3 in amino acids: CASSPRNTGELFF. DNA of the CDR3: TGTGCCAGCTCACCAAGGAACACCGGGGAGCTGTTTTTT.

V and J are TRBV5-1 and TRBJ2-7; 8 bases agree with TRBD2. V shed 0 bases and J 3 bases; nucleotides not matched to a gene: 8. The CDR3 totals 16 residues. Per germline, CDR1 SGHRS and CDR2 YFSETQ. CDR3 nucleotides: TGCGCCAGCAGCTTGGCGGGGGGGGGCGCAGGCTACGAGCAGTACTTC. Translating gives CASSLAGGGAGYEQYF.

The V and J genes are TRBV19 and TRBJ1-2; 10 nucleotides agree with TRBD1. J was trimmed by 5 bases and V by 6 bases; bases with no gene match: 6. Germline CDR1 is LNHDA and CDR2 is SQIVND (reference sequence). The CDR3 runs 14 residues. The CDR3 here is CASSRQGAGYGYTF. In DNA, the CDR3 is TGTGCCAGTAGCAGACAGGGGGCGGGTTATGGCTACACCTTC.

The rearrangement joins TRBV6-7 to TRBJ2-2; possibly TRBD2 for D (5 bases). TRBV6-7 is classed as an ORF, of uncertain function. CDR3 length: 15 amino acids. V lost 5 bases, J lost 6 bases, and 16 bases lay in between. CDR3 residues: CASSQRGLLAGELFF. The CDR3 DNA is TGTGCCAGCAGTCAAAGAGGCCTACTAGCCGGGGAGCTGTTTTTT.

V usage is TRBV5-1 and J usage is TRBJ2-5; TRBD1 might be the D (5 bases). The germline V gene has CDR1 SGHRS and CDR2 YFSETQ. V was clipped by 1 base and J by 2 bases, with 9 bases between them. The CDR3 extends over 14 amino acids. In nucleotides, the CDR3 is TGCGCCAGCAGCTTGCAGGCAGGGCAAGAGACCCAGTACTTC. It translates to CASSLQAGQETQYF.

The gene calls are TRBV2 and TRBJ1-2; no reliable D call. The V end lost 1 base, the J end lost 2 bases, and 11 bases lay between the germline ends. From germline, CDR1 is SNHLY and CDR2 FYNNEI. The length of the CDR3 is 15 residues. The CDR3 loop is CASSEGSTSNYGYTF. For the CDR3, the DNA is TGTGCCAGCAGTGAAGGAAGTACTTCCAACTATGGCTACACCTTC.